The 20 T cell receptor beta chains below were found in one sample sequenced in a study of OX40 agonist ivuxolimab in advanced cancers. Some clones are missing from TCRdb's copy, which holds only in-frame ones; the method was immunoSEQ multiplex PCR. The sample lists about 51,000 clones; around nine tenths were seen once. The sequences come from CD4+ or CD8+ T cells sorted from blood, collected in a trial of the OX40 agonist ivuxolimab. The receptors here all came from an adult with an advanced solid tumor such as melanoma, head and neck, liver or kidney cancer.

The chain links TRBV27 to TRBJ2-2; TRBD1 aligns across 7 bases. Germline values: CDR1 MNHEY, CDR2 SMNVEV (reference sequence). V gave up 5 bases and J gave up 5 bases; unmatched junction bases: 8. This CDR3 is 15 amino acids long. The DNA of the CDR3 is TGTGCCAGCAGTGCCGACAGGGTGTCGACCGGGGAGCTGTTTTTT. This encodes CASSADRVSTGELFF.

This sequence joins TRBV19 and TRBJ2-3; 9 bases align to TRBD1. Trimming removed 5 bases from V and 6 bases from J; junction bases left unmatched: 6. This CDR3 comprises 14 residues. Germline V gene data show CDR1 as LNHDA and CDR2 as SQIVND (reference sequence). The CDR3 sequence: CASSSGTGRDTQYF. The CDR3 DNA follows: TGTGCCAGTAGTTCCGGGACAGGGAGGGATACGCAGTATTTT.

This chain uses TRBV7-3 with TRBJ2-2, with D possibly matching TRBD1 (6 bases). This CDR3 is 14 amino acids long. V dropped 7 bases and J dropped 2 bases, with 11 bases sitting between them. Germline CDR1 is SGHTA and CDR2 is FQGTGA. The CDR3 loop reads CASKGQPNTGELFF. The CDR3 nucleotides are TGTGCCAGCAAAGGACAGCCAAACACCGGGGAGCTGTTTTTT. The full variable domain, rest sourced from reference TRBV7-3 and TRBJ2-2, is GAGVSQTPSNKVTEKGKYVELRCDPISGHTALYWYRQSLGQGPEFLIYFQGTGAADDSGLPNDRFFAVRPEGSVSTLKIQRTERGDSAVYLCASKGQPNTGELFFGEGSRLTVL.

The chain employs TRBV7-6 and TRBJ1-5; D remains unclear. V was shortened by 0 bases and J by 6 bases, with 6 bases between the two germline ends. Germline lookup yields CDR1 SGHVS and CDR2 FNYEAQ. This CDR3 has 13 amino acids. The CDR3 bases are TGTGCCAGCAGCTTAGCGACCGGTCAGCCCCAGCATTTT. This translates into CASSLATGQPQHF.

Here the CDR3 DNA reads TGCGCCAGCAGCTCTCCTCCCCGGACAGGGGAGAATTCACCCCTCCACTTT. Protein product: CASSSPPRTGENSPLHF. This sequence joins TRBV5-1 and TRBJ1-6, with 9 bases identical to TRBD1. Looked up from germline, CDR1 is SGHRS and CDR2 is YFSETQ. This CDR3 region has 17 residues. V dropped 3 bases and J dropped 7; count of bases not matched to a gene: 11. The whole variable domain, filled in from reference TRBV5-1 and TRBJ1-6, reads KAGVTQTPRYLIKTRGQQVTLSCSPISGHRSVSWYQQTPGQGLQFLFEYFSETQRNKGNFPGRFSGRQFSNSRSEMNVSTLELGDSALYLCASSSPPRTGENSPLHFGNGTRLTVT.

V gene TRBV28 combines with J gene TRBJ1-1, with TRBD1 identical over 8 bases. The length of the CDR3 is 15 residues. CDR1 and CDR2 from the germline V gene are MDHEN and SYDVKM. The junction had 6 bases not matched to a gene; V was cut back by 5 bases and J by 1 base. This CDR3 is CASSTRTGPNTEAFF. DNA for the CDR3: TGTGCCAGCAGTACCAGGACAGGGCCGAACACTGAAGCTTTCTTT. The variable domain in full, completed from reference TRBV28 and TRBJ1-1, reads DVKVTQSSRYLVKRTGEKVFLECVQDMDHENMFWYRQDPGLGLRLIYFSYDVKMKEKGDIPEGYSVSREKKERFSLILESASTNQTSMYLCASSTRTGPNTEAFFGQGTRLTVV.

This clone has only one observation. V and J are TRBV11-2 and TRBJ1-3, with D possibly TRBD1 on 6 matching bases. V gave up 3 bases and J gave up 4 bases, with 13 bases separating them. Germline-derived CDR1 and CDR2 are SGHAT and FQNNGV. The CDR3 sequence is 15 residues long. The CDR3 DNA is TGTGCCAGCAGCTTTACTGGGGGGACAGGAAACACCATATATTTT. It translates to CASSFTGGTGNTIYF.

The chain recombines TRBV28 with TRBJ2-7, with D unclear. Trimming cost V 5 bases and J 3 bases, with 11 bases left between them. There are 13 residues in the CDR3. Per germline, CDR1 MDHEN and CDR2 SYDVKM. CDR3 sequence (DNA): TGTGCCAGCAGTACTATGACCAGCTACGAGCAGTACTTC. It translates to CASSTMTSYEQYF.

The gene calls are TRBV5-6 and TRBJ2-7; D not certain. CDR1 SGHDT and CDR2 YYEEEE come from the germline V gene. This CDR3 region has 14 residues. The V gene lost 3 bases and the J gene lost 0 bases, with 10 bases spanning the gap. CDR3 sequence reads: CASSYRPGSYEQYF. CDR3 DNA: TGTGCCAGCAGCTACCGACCGGGCTCCTACGAGCAGTACTTC.

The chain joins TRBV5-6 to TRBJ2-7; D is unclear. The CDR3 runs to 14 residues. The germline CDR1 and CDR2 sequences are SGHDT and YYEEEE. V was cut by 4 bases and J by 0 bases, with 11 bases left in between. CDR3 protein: CASSRVGASYEQYF. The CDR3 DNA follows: TGTGCCAGCAGCCGCGTTGGTGCCTCCTACGAGCAGTACTTC.

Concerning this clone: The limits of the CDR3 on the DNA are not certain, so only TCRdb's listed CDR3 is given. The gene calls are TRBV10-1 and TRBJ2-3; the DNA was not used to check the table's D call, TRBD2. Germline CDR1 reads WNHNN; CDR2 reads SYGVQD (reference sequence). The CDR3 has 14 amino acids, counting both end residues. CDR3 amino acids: CASSTSGVTDTQYF.

This CDR3 is CASSPSGDSGKSPLHF. CDR3 nucleotides: TGTGCCAGCTCACCTTCCGGAGACAGTGGAAAGTCACCCCTCCACTTT. This sequence joins TRBV18 and TRBJ1-6, with a weak D call TRBD1 (5 bases). The CDR3 has 16 residues. The germline CDR1 and CDR2 sequences are KGHSH and LQKENI. V lost 3 bases, J lost 10 bases, and 19 bases lay in between.

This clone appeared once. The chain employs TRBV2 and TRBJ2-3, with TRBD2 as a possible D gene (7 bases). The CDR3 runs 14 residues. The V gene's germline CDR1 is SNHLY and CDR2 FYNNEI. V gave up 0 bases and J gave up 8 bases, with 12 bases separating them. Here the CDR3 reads CASSEAGGLGTQYF. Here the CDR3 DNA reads TGTGCCAGCAGTGAAGCGGGGGGGCTAGGTACGCAGTATTTT.

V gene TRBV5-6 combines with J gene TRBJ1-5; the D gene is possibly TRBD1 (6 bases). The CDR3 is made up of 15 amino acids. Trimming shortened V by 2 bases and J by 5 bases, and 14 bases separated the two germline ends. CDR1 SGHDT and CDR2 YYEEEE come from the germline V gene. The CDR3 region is CASSFGGGEDQPQHF. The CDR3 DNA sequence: TGTGCCAGCAGCTTTGGCGGGGGCGAAGATCAGCCCCAGCATTTT.

DNA of the CDR3: TGTGCCATCCGGTCAAGCTCCTACAATGAGCAGTTCTTC. Its translation is CAIRSSSYNEQFF. V is TRBV10-3 and J is TRBJ2-1; D is undetermined. The CDR3 extends over 13 amino acids. V shed 8 bases and J shed 0 bases, with 8 bases lying between them. Per germline, CDR1 ENHRY and CDR2 SYGVKD.

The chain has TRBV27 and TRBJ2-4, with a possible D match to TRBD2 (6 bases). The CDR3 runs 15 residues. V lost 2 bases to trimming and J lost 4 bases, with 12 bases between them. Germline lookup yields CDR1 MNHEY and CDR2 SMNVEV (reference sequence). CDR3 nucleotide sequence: TGTGCCAGCAGTTTAGGCCCGGGGGAAAAAAACATTCAGTACTTC. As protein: CASSLGPGEKNIQYF.

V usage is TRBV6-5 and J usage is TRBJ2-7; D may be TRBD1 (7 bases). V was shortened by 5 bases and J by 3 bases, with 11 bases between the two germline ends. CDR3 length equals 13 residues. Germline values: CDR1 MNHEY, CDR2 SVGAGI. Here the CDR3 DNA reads TGTGCCAGCAGTCGGCGGGACAGCTACGAGCAGTACTTC. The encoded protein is CASSRRDSYEQYF.

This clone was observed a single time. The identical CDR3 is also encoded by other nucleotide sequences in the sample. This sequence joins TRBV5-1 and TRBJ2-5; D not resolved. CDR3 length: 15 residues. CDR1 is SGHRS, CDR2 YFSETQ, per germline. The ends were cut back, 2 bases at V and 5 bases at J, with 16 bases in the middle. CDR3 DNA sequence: TGCGCCAGCAGCTTCGGGCAGGCTCCTGGGGAGACCCAGTACTTC. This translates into CASSFGQAPGETQYF.

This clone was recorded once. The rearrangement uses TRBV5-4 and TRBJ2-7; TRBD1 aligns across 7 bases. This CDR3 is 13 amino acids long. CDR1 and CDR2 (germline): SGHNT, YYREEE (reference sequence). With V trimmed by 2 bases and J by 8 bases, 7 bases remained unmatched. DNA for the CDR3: TGTGCCAGCAGCTTTTTAGAGGGGGCCCAGCAGTACTTC. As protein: CASSFLEGAQQYF.

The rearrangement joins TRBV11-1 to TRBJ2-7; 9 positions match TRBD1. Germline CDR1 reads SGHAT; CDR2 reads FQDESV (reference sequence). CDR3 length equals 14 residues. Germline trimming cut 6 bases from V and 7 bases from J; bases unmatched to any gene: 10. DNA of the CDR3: TGTGCCAGCAGTTTTGGCGGGACAGGGAGGGAGCAGTACTTC. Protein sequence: CASSFGGTGREQYF.